What follows is one T cell receptor (beta chain) and its context. Its antigen is currently unknown. The CDR3 length is 11 residues. Germline CDR1 reads SGHRS; CDR2 reads YFSETQ. Trimming left V 4 bases short and J 3 bases short, with 5 bases between. This sample was included in a study of siplizumab effects on memory and regulatory T cells. General study points: Tregs that proliferated in siplizumab cultures did not have their suppressive function confirmed. With siplizumab, Treg-derived clones averaged about 70% of mappable alloreactive CD4+ clones, versus 26.9% in controls. Siplizumab produced a significant drop in alloreactive sequences attributable to unstimulated CD4+ memory cells.

Assaying covered roughly 92,000 TCR templates per sample. The repertoire was sequenced with immunoSEQ multiplex PCR; TCRdb's copy has only in-frame clones and lacks some. Of around 100,000 clones listed, more than 85% are singletons. The clonotype comes from a human donor in good health. Sequenced sample: CD4+ T cells sorted from blood. V is TRBV5-1 and J is TRBJ2-7; D unclear. CDR3 sequence reads: CASSTHYEQYF. DNA of the CDR3: TGCGCCAGCAGCACTCACTACGAGCAGTACTTC.